A single sample gave rise to the 7 T cell receptor beta chains below, sequenced in a study of identical twins. TCRdb reprocessed the 5' RACE reads with MiXCR, giving one entry per CDR3 protein. Altogether 700,000 or so distinct CDR3 sequences are present, under 9% being singletons, with the ten largest covering 0.8% to 1%. The same specimen was also included in a second study, on yellow fever vaccine responses in identical twins.

The material sequenced was PBMCs. These receptors originate from a woman between 18 and 29 years old in good health.

The chain has TRBV12-3 or TRBV12-4 and TRBJ2-1; D perhaps matches TRBD1 (6 bases). This CDR3 spans 15 amino acids. V was clipped by 6 bases and J by 5 bases, with 17 bases between them. The CDR3 sequence: CASSLAQGFNNEQFF. CDR3 nucleotide sequence: TGTGCCAGCAGCCTCGCCCAGGGGTTCAACAATGAGCAGTTCTTC.

This clonotype turned up a few times. The rearrangement links TRBV10-3 to TRBJ2-1; D not resolved. Germline CDR1 is ENHRY and CDR2 is SYGVKD. V lost 3 bases, J lost 5 bases, and 11 bases lay in between. The CDR3 spans 14 residues. The CDR3 sequence: CAISDTQEDNEQFF. The CDR3 bases are TGTGCCATCAGTGATACTCAGGAAGACAATGAGCAGTTCTTC.

The sample holds a few counts of this clonotype. The germline gene is not matched at one end of the junction; a read error may be the cause. The chain recombines TRBV5-1 with TRBJ2-7, with a tentative D call TRBD1 (5 bases). Germline V CDR1 and CDR2: SGHRS, YFSETQ. This CDR3 contains 12 residues. The CDR3 DNA follows: TGCGCCAGCAGCTTGGTTGGGGATTTGGGGCACTTC. Translated: CASSLVGDLGHF.

The chain carries TRBV5-5 and TRBJ2-7; a possible D gene is TRBD2 (5 bases). V shed 2 bases and J shed 0 bases, with 12 bases lying between them. The CDR3 spans 15 residues. Germline CDR1 is SGHKS and CDR2 is YYEKEE (reference sequence). The CDR3 region has the DNA TGTGCCAGCAGCTTTAAGGACTTGAGCTCCTACGAGCAGTACTTC. Residues: CASSFKDLSSYEQYF.

This clonotype was recorded at least ten times. This rearrangement joins TRBV29-1 to TRBJ2-5, with D perhaps being TRBD1 or TRBD2 (5 bases each). This CDR3 region has 13 residues. Trimming pared 6 bases from V and 3 bases from J, leaving 14 bases between. Germline CDR1 reads SQVTM; CDR2 reads ANQGSEA. The CDR3 sequence is CSVPTGTEETQYF. The CDR3 DNA is TGCAGCGTACCAACCGGGACCGAAGAGACCCAGTACTTC. Combining the CDR3 with reference TRBV29-1 and TRBJ2-5 gives the whole variable domain SAVISQKPSRDICQRGTSLTIQCQVDSQVTMMFWYRQQPGQSLTLIATANQGSEATYESGFVIDKFPISRPNLTFSTLTVSNMSPEDSSIYLCSVPTGTEETQYFGPGTRLLVL.

This clonotype has at least ten counts. This sequence joins TRBV7-2 and TRBJ2-2, with D tentatively TRBD1 (6 bases). This CDR3 has 14 residues. Trimming left V 2 bases short and J 5 bases short, with 9 bases between. CDR1 is SGHTA and CDR2 is FQGNSA in the germline V gene. The CDR3 DNA sequence: TGTGCCAGCAGCTTATTTAGGGGGACCGGGGAGCTGTTTTTT. Its translation is CASSLFRGTGELFF.

Only a few counts were recorded for this clonotype. This rearrangement joins TRBV4-1 to TRBJ2-1; a weak D match, TRBD1 (6 bases). The germline CDR1 and CDR2 sequences are MGHRA and YSYEKL. Trimming took off 4 bases at V and 7 bases at J, with 17 bases between the two ends. The CDR3 contains 15 residues. DNA of the CDR3: TGCGCCAGCAGCCCCCTCGGGCAGGGGTCGAATGAGCAGTTCTTC. Protein product: CASSPLGQGSNEQFF.